This is a list of T cell receptor beta chains from one sample in a study of siplizumab effects on memory and regulatory T cells. The table came from immunoSEQ multiplex PCR; TCRdb's copy has only in-frame clones and leaves some out. The data contain tens of thousands of clones, about 90% of them singletons. Sequences were obtained from naive CD4+ T cells sorted from blood. The source is a human donor in good health. The CDR3 runs from the conserved cysteine through the conserved F or W. The order of the fields is J gene, clone size, V gene, D gene, CDR3 DNA, CDR3 protein. The D gene is left open where the match is weak. Clone size, where shown, is once, few, many, or a class for clones that have expanded.

>TRBJ2-7|.|TRBV7-8|TRBD2
TGTGCCAGCAGCTTATGGCGGGAGCTGAGTTACGAGCAGTACTTC
CASSLWRELSYEQYF
>TRBJ1-2|.|TRBV6-6|.
TGTGCCGTCGGGGGCTACACCTTC
CAVGGYTF
>TRBJ2-5|.|TRBV7-9|TRBD1
TGTGCCAGCAGCCTAGGACAGGATCAAGAGACCCAGTACTTC
CASSLGQDQETQYF
>TRBJ2-7|.|TRBV7-2|.
TGTGCCAGCAGCTCGGGACACAACGAGCAGTACTTC
CASSSGHNEQYF
>TRBJ2-3|.|TRBV5-4|TRBD2
TGTGCCAGCAGCTGGCCCGGGGGGAATCCCCGCACAGATACGCAGTATTTT
CASSWPGGNPRTDTQYF
>TRBJ2-7|.|TRBV20-1|.
TGCAGTGCTAGTGTGGTGGACGAGCAGTACTTC
CSASVVDEQYF
>TRBJ1-3|.|TRBV11-2|.
TGTGCCAGCAGCTTAAGCTTCTTTGGAAACACCATATATTTT
CASSLSFFGNTIYF
>TRBJ2-3|.|TRBV5-4|.
TGTGCCAGCAGCTTGGTGTTTGGAGGGAGCACAGATACGCAGTATTTT
CASSLVFGGSTDTQYF
>TRBJ2-7|.|TRBV5-4|TRBD1
TGTGCCAGCAGTACCGGGACAGCACCCTACGAGCAGTACTTC
CASSTGTAPYEQYF
>TRBJ1-1|.|TRBV19|.
TGTGCCAGTAGTCCAGCGACTTCGGCGGCTGAAGCTTTCTTT
CASSPATSAAEAFF
>TRBJ1-1|.|TRBV5-1|TRBD1
TGCGCCAGCACCGTGGAGACAGGGAGTTCGTCTGAAGCTTTCTTT
CASTVETGSSSEAFF
>TRBJ1-2|.|TRBV6-5|.
TGTGCCAGCAGTTTCGGGACTCTCGGCTACACCTTC
CASSFGTLGYTF
>TRBJ2-3|once|TRBV6-5|.
TGTGCCAGCAGCCGATCAACGGGGTTGAAAGATACGCAGTATTTT
CASSRSTGLKDTQYF
>TRBJ2-3|.|TRBV7-9|.
TGTGCCAGCAGCCCCCGATTTCTAAGCACAGATACGCAGTATTTT
CASSPRFLSTDTQYF
>TRBJ2-7|.|TRBV27|.
TGTGCCAGCAGTTTAGAGGCAGATTCCTACGAGCAGTACTTC
CASSLEADSYEQYF
>TRBJ1-1|.|TRBV6-5|.
TGTGCCAGCAGTTACTCGATTTCGGGGAGGGCTTTCTTT
CASSYSISGRAFF
>TRBJ2-7|.|TRBV6-6|TRBD1
TGTGCCAGCAGTCCAACCGGGACAGGGCTCTACGAGCAGTACTTC
CASSPTGTGLYEQYF
>TRBJ1-4|.|TRBV11-2|TRBD1
TGTGCCAGCAGTGAGGGGACAGGGGCTAATGAAAAACTGTTTTTT
CASSEGTGANEKLFF
>TRBJ2-5|.|TRBV5-8|.
TGTGCCAGCAGCGAGGGGACCTATTCGATCCAAGAGACCCAGTACTTC
CASSEGTYSIQETQYF
>TRBJ1-5|once|TRBV11-2|.
TGTGCCAGCAGCGAACGGGACGGGCGCAATCAGCCCCAGCATTTT
CASSERDGRNQPQHF
>TRBJ1-5|.|TRBV25-1|.
TGTGCCAGCAGTGATCCTCAGCCCCAGCATTTT
CASSDPQPQHF
>TRBJ1-1|.|TRBV21-1|.
TGTGCCAGCAGCGATATCCTTACAAACACTGAAGCTTTCTTT
CASSDILTNTEAFF
>TRBJ1-2|once|TRBV5-8|.
TGTGCCAGCACCAGAGGGGGACACTACTATGGCTACACCTTC
CASTRGGHYYGYTF
>TRBJ1-2|once|TRBV6-5|.
TGTGCCAGCAGTTACTCGCTGCAGAAGAACTATGGCTACACCTTC
CASSYSLQKNYGYTF
>TRBJ2-2|.|TRBV4-1|.
TGCGCCAGCAGCCAAGAGTCGGGGGCCAGCTTATACGGGGAGCTGTTTTTT
CASSQESGASLYGELFF
>TRBJ1-2|.|TRBV29-1|.
TGCAGCGTTGATCAGCGTCGCAACTATGGCTACACCTTC
CSVDQRRNYGYTF
>TRBJ2-1|.|TRBV30|.
TGTGCCTGGAGTGTACGACAGTCCTACAATGAGCAGTTCTTC
CAWSVRQSYNEQFF
>TRBJ2-3|.|TRBV5-4|TRBD2
TGTGCCAGCAGCATCGGACTAGCGGGAGTACCGGGGGCAGATACGCAGTATTTT
CASSIGLAGVPGADTQYF
>TRBJ2-2|.|TRBV7-2|.
TGTGCCAGCAGCCTCGGACGGACGAACACCGGGGAGCTGTTTTTT
CASSLGRTNTGELFF
>TRBJ2-2|.|TRBV29-1|TRBD1
TGCAGCGCCGGCCTCGGGACAGCGAACACCGGGGAGCTGTTTTTT
CSAGLGTANTGELFF
>TRBJ2-5|.|TRBV5-1|.
TGCGCCAGCAGCTTAGCGACAGGGAGGGGAGAGACCCAGTACTTC
CASSLATGRGETQYF
>TRBJ2-2|.|TRBV5-8|TRBD2
TGTGCCAGCAGGGGGGGGAGTAGCCGGAACACCGGGGAGCTGTTTTTT
CASRGGSSRNTGELFF
>TRBJ1-2|.|TRBV6-5|.
TGTGCCAGCAAGAGCAAGTTTGCGGCCGTTGGGAGCTACACCTTC
CASKSKFAAVGSYTF
>TRBJ2-1|once|TRBV7-8|TRBD2
TGTGCCAGCAGCATGACTAGCGGGAGAATCAATACCTACAATGAGCAGTTCTTC
CASSMTSGRINTYNEQFF
>TRBJ2-7|.|TRBV30|TRBD2
TGTGCCTGGAGGGCCCCTCTAGCGGCGAGCTCCTACGAGCAGTACTTC
CAWRAPLAASSYEQYF
>TRBJ2-3|.|TRBV18|.
TGTGCCAGCTCACCCCGCGGTTACACAGATACGCAGTATTTT
CASSPRGYTDTQYF
>TRBJ2-7|.|TRBV25-1|.
TGTGCCAGCAGACCCTTGGACCGCGGGTCCTACGAGCAGTACTTC
CASRPLDRGSYEQYF
>TRBJ1-1|.|TRBV19|.
TGTGCCAGTAGTATAAGCAGGGACACTGAAGCTTTCTTT
CASSISRDTEAFF
>TRBJ2-3|.|TRBV7-2|.
TGTGCCAGCAGGCTCACTGGGTTCACAGATACGCAGTATTTT
CASRLTGFTDTQYF
>TRBJ1-1|.|TRBV6-5|TRBD1
TGTGCCAGCAGTCCGGGACAGCGGCCCCTCTCTGAAGCTTTCTTT
CASSPGQRPLSEAFF
>TRBJ2-7|once|TRBV19|.
TGTGCCAGCCTCGACAGGTTTTCCTACGAGCAGTACTTC
CASLDRFSYEQYF
>TRBJ2-5|.|TRBV9|.
TGTGCCAGCAGCGTAGAGGCAGGGTGGCCTCCTATCCAAGAGACCCAGTACTTC
CASSVEAGWPPIQETQYF
>TRBJ2-7|.|TRBV5-1|TRBD1
TGCGCCAGCAGCTCCCGGGGGGACAGGGGTCACGAGCAGTACTTC
CASSSRGDRGHEQYF
>TRBJ1-1|.|TRBV27|TRBD1
TGTGCCAGCAGTCAGCGGACAGGGAACACTGAAGCTTTCTTT
CASSQRTGNTEAFF
>TRBJ2-1|.|TRBV10-3|TRBD2
TGTGCCATCAGTGACGGGACTAGCGGGAATGAGCAGTTCTTC
CAISDGTSGNEQFF
>TRBJ2-5|.|TRBV5-1|.
TGCGCCAGCAGCTTGGAGGGGACAAACGACGGAGAGACCCAGTACTTC
CASSLEGTNDGETQYF
>TRBJ1-2|.|TRBV4-1|.
TGCGCCAGCAGGGGATACAGGGACTATGGCTACACCTTC
CASRGYRDYGYTF
>TRBJ1-1|.|TRBV5-1|.
TGCGCCAGCAGCTTGGGCGGTTCGGGCACTGAAGCTTTCTTT
CASSLGGSGTEAFF
>TRBJ1-6|.|TRBV6-6|.
TGTGCCAGCAGTACCGCGGACAGCCGGTCACCCCTCCACTTT
CASSTADSRSPLHF
>TRBJ2-1|.|TRBV19|.
TGTGCCAGTGCCCCCCTAGCGCATATACAAGGCGGTGAGCAGTTCTTC
CASAPLAHIQGGEQFF
>TRBJ1-1|.|TRBV30|.
TGTGCCTGGAGTGCAAAGGGTTTTGGCACTGAAGCTTTCTTT
CAWSAKGFGTEAFF
>TRBJ2-1|.|TRBV19|TRBD2
TGTGCCAGTAGTACCCAACTAGCGGGGGGGTCCTACAATGAGCAGTTCTTC
CASSTQLAGGSYNEQFF
>TRBJ1-1|once|TRBV10-1|.
TGCGCCAGCAGTGAGTCGGGCAGGGCCGCTTTCTTT
CASSESGRAAFF
>TRBJ1-2|.|TRBV9|TRBD1
TGTGCCAGCAGCCCTCAACAGGGGAACTATGGCTACACCTTC
CASSPQQGNYGYTF
>TRBJ2-7|.|TRBV10-3|TRBD2
TGTGCCATCAGTGACACTAGCGGGAGCTCCTACGAGCAGTACTTC
CAISDTSGSSYEQYF
>TRBJ2-5|.|TRBV5-1|TRBD2
TGCGCCAGCAGCCCATTACTAGCGGGAGCAGGACAAGAGACCCAGTACTTC
CASSPLLAGAGQETQYF
>TRBJ1-2|.|TRBV2|TRBD1
TGTGCCAGCAGGACACCCGGGACAGGGGTTGGCTATGGCTACACCTTC
CASRTPGTGVGYGYTF